Shown below are 17 T cell receptor beta chains from a single sample sequenced in a study of T cells in severe cutaneous drug reactions. Sequenced patients had Stevens-Johnson syndrome or toxic epidermal necrolysis caused by carbamazepine. TCR subtype-specific primers in iRepertoire multiplex PCR prepared libraries for bulk and single-cell sequencing. Using the multiplex PCR reads, TCRdb records one entry per CDR3 protein without DNA. Here the sample table reports about 21,000 distinct CDR3 sequences. Source material: PBMCs. The receptors were gathered from a human donor with toxic epidermal necrolysis, a severe cutaneous drug reaction.

The chain links TRBV19 to TRBJ1-1; TCRdb designates TRBD1, a call that cannot be tested without DNA. CDR3 length equals 15 residues. Germline-derived CDR1 and CDR2 are LNHDA and SQIVND (reference sequence). The CDR3 reads CASSNRGRVNTEAFF.

The CDR3 here is CSAPGSGRGEKLFF. The rearrangement joins TRBV20-1 to TRBJ1-4. This CDR3 is built from 14 residues. Germline CDR1 reads DFQATT; CDR2 reads SNEGSKA (reference sequence).

In terms of frequency, this clonotype is medium-sized. The V call is TRBV30, the J call TRBJ1-1; TCRdb gives TRBD1 as the D gene, but with no DNA this cannot be confirmed. The CDR3 extends over 15 amino acids. Germline V gene data show CDR1 as GTSNPN and CDR2 as SVGIG (reference sequence). CDR3 amino acids: CALGPRGRRGSEAFF.

The chain employs TRBV5-6 and TRBJ2-1; the TRBD1 assignment by TCRdb is unverifiable without DNA. Germline-derived CDR1 and CDR2 are SGHDT and YYEEEE. This CDR3 has 16 amino acids. CDR3 sequence reads: CASSLSLTPKGNEQFF.

V usage is TRBV19 and J usage is TRBJ1-2; the D gene TCRdb calls, TRBD1, cannot be checked with no DNA. Germline lookup yields CDR1 LNHDA and CDR2 SQIVND (reference sequence). CDR3 size: 15 residues. CDR3 protein: CASNLGQGARYGYTF.

The chain uses TRBV5-1 and TRBJ2-7; TCRdb reports TRBD2, a call that lacks DNA to check it against. The CDR3 loop spans 15 amino acids. The germline CDR1 and CDR2 sequences are SGHRS and YFSETQ. The CDR3 region is CASSLGAAGGPEQYF.

V is TRBV7-9 and J is TRBJ1-1; lacking DNA, the TRBD1 call made by TCRdb goes unchecked. The CDR3 runs to 16 residues. Per the germline V gene, CDR1 is SEHNR and CDR2 is FQNEAQ (reference sequence). This chain's CDR3 is CASSPPGTVMDTEAFF. Full variable domain (missing parts from reference TRBV7-9 and TRBJ1-1): DTGVSQNPRHKITKRGQNVTFRCDPISEHNRLYWYRQTLGQGPEFLTYFQNEAQLEKSRLLSDRFSAERPKGSFSTLEIQRTEQGDSAMYLCASSPPGTVMDTEAFFGQGTRLTVV.

J is TRBJ2-7 and V is TRBV20-1. The germline CDR1 and CDR2 sequences are DFQATT and SNEGSKA (reference sequence). This CDR3 comprises 13 residues. This CDR3 reads CSAKRQEGYEQYF.

V usage is TRBV20-1 and J usage is TRBJ1-5; there is no DNA to check the TCRdb D call of TRBD1. The CDR3 totals 13 residues. The germline V gene encodes CDR1 DFQATT and CDR2 SNEGSKA (reference sequence). CDR3 region: CSASGDSYQPQHF.

The J gene is TRBJ2-1, the V gene TRBV25-1; the D gene TCRdb calls, TRBD2, cannot be checked with no DNA. CDR3 length: 14 residues. Per germline, CDR1 MGHDK and CDR2 SYGVNS. CDR3 protein: CASGAAGIYNEQFF.

The CDR3 reads CSAVPSGSYEQYF. The chain couples TRBV20-1 to TRBJ2-7; TCRdb lists TRBD2, though no DNA is available to test this call. Germline CDR1 is DFQATT and CDR2 is SNEGSKA (reference sequence). The CDR3 has 13 amino acids.

This chain links TRBV19 with TRBJ1-5. This CDR3 has 12 residues. In germline, CDR1 is LNHDA, CDR2 SQIVND (reference sequence). The CDR3 loop reads CASSVGNQPQHF.

The rearrangement joins TRBV15 to TRBJ1-1; lacking DNA, the TRBD1 call made by TCRdb goes unchecked. CDR3 length: 14 residues. CDR1 and CDR2 from the germline V gene are LNHNV and YYDKDF (reference sequence). The CDR3 sequence is CATSRDRAQTEAFF.

The V gene is TRBV2, the J gene TRBJ2-2; the D call from TCRdb, TRBD1, cannot be confirmed without DNA. Germline V gives CDR1 SNHLY, CDR2 FYNNEI. The CDR3 spans 15 residues. CDR3 sequence: CASTWTGGDTGELFF.

The J gene is TRBJ2-4, the V gene TRBV19. The CDR3 loop spans 11 amino acids. The V gene's germline CDR1 is LNHDA and CDR2 SQIVND (reference sequence). CDR3 amino acids: CASSFRRIQYF.

This chain joins TRBV29-1 and TRBJ2-5; TCRdb's assignment of TRBD1 cannot be checked, as there is no DNA. This CDR3 spans 15 amino acids. Germline V CDR1 and CDR2: SQVTM, ANQGSEA. This chain's CDR3 is CSVEIPGDAQETQYF.

The chain has TRBV15 and TRBJ2-7. CDR1 is LNHNV and CDR2 is YYDKDF in the germline V gene (reference sequence). The CDR3 length is 13 residues. CDR3 in amino acids: CATSSVDSYEQYF.